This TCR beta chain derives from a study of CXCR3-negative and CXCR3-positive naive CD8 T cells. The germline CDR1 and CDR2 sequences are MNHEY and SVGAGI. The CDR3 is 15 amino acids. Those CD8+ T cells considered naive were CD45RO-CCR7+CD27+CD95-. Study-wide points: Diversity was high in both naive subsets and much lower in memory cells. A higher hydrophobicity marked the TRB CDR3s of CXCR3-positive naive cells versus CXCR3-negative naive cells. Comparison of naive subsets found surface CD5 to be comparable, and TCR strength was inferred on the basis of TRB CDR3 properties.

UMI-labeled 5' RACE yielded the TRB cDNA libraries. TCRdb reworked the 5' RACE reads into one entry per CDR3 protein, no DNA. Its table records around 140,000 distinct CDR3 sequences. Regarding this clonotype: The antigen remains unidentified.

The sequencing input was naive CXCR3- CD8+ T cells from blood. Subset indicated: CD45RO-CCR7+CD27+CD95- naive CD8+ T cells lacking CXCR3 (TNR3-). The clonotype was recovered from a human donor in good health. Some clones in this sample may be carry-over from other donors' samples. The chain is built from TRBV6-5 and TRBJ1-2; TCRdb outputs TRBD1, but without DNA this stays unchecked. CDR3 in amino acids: CASRSRDRANYGYTF.